These 30 T cell receptor beta chains share one sample of origin, sequenced in a study of T cells in Graves' hyperthyroidism and ophthalmopathy. It was RNA transcripts that yielded the amplified TCR beta CDR3 regions. A set of HTBI primers served as the primers for a first-round RT-PCR of the TCR CDR3. TCRdb itself ran the multiplex PCR reads through MiXCR, one entry per CDR3 protein. This sample has some 620,000 distinct CDR3 sequences; 15% to 20% occur once, and the top ten carry 3.8%. The material sequenced was blood. Every receptor here comes from a woman in her thirties with Graves' hyperthyroidism.

This clonotype was recorded a few times. The chain links TRBV6-1 to TRBJ2-3, with TRBD2 identical over 9 bases. The CDR3 runs 13 residues. The J segment lost 0 bases and the V segment lost 8 bases, leaving 0 bases of the junction unmatched. Germline CDR1 is MNHNS and CDR2 is SASEGT. CDR3 nucleotides: TGTGCCAGCGCGGGGGGGAGCACAGATACGCAGTATTTT. Translating it yields CASAGGSTDTQYF.

On this clonotype: This may be a read error, as it is one base from a much larger clone. The chain carries TRBV7-2 and TRBJ2-4; weak D call: TRBD1 (6 bases). The CDR3 spans 15 residues. Germline V CDR1 and CDR2: SGHTA, FQGNSA. The V gene lost 4 bases and the J gene lost 12 bases, with 22 bases spanning the gap. CDR3 amino acids: CASSSLPSTGSTQYF. For the CDR3, the DNA is TGTGCCAGCAGCTCACTTCCTAGTACAGGGAGCACTCAGTACTTC.

At least ten counts were recorded for this clonotype. The chain has TRBV3-1 and TRBJ1-3; D possibly corresponds to TRBD1 (6 bases). This CDR3 region has 18 residues. Germline CDR1 and CDR2: LGHDT and YNNKEL (reference sequence). V dropped 1 base and J dropped 1 base, with 17 bases sitting between them. The chain's CDR3 is CASSQGRQGKRSGNTIYF. For the CDR3, the DNA is TGTGCCAGCAGCCAAGGACGGCAGGGGAAGCGGTCTGGAAACACCATATATTTT.

Notes on this clonotype: This clone may be a read error of a much larger clone one base away. This likely comes from a read error, as the CDR3 has no conserved phenylalanine or tryptophan at its end. V is TRBV20-1 and J is TRBJ2-7, with D possibly being TRBD2 (5 bases). CDR3 length: 14 amino acids. The germline CDR1 and CDR2 sequences are DFQATT and SNEGSKA (reference sequence). Trimming took off 1 base at V and 2 bases at J, with 12 bases between the two ends. The CDR3 loop reads CSARVGLAAYEQYL. The CDR3 nucleotides read TGCAGTGCTAGAGTAGGGCTAGCCGCCTACGAGCAGTACCTC.

In this sample, this clonotype turned up many times. The V call is TRBV28, the J call TRBJ2-1, with 9 bases that match TRBD2. Looked up from germline, CDR1 is MDHEN and CDR2 is SYDVKM. CDR3 length: 15 amino acids. V was clipped by 6 bases and J by 8 bases; unmatched bases: 11. The CDR3 is CASSLAGHSGDEQFF. DNA for the CDR3: TGTGCCAGCAGCCTAGCGGGGCATTCTGGCGATGAGCAGTTCTTC.

The chain uses TRBV19 and TRBJ1-2; 7 bases are a match to TRBD1. Germline trimming cut 5 bases from V and 2 bases from J; bases unmatched to any gene: 8. CDR1 LNHDA and CDR2 SQIVND come from the germline V gene (reference sequence). The CDR3 consists of 15 residues. The CDR3 spells CASSAQGMKNYGYTF. The CDR3 nucleotides read TGTGCCAGTAGTGCACAGGGGATGAAGAACTATGGCTACACCTTC. Variable domain in full (rest from reference TRBV19 and TRBJ1-2): DGGITQSPKYLFRKEGQNVTLSCEQNLNHDAMYWYRQDPGQGLRLIYYSQIVNDFQKGDIAEGYSVSREKKESFPLTVTSAQKNPTAFYLCASSAQGMKNYGYTFGSGTRLTVV.

This clonotype was seen many times. This chain uses TRBV2 with TRBJ1-1; the D is unclear. V gave up 9 bases and J gave up 10 bases, with 15 bases separating them. From germline, CDR1 is SNHLY and CDR2 FYNNEI. CDR3 size: 11 residues. The CDR3 region is CASTITSGAFF. Written as DNA, the CDR3 is TGTGCCAGTACAATTACCTCTGGAGCTTTCTTT.

This clonotype was seen only a few times. The V gene is TRBV20-1, the J gene TRBJ2-3; 10 bases are a match to TRBD2. The CDR3 contains 15 residues. The germline V gene encodes CDR1 DFQATT and CDR2 SNEGSKA (reference sequence). Unmatched junction bases numbered 7, after V lost 1 base and J lost 6 bases. The CDR3 sequence is CSARASSGRRDTQYF. The CDR3 coding sequence is TGCAGTGCTAGAGCCTCTAGCGGGAGACGGGATACGCAGTATTTT.

This clonotype appeared many times. The genes are TRBV20-1 and TRBJ2-1; TRBD2 matches 11 bases. V dropped 6 bases and J dropped 4; count of bases not matched to a gene: 8. In germline, CDR1 is DFQATT, CDR2 SNEGSKA (reference sequence). This CDR3 comprises 15 residues. CDR3 sequence: CSAILAGVPYNEQFF. Here the CDR3 DNA reads TGCAGTGCCATACTAGCGGGAGTCCCATACAATGAGCAGTTCTTC.

This clonotype was picked up a small number of times. The rearrangement uses TRBV20-1 and TRBJ2-7; 12 positions match TRBD2. CDR1 and CDR2 (germline): DFQATT, SNEGSKA (reference sequence). The CDR3 loop spans 14 amino acids. With 5 bases clipped from V and 3 bases from J, the junction kept 5 bases outside the gene matches. The CDR3 spells CSAHTGLAGYEQYF. The CDR3 region has the DNA TGCAGTGCTCATACGGGACTAGCGGGCTACGAGCAGTACTTC.

This clonotype has a count of ten or more. The chain uses TRBV28 and TRBJ1-1, with 8 bases lining up with TRBD1. With 5 bases clipped from V and 3 bases from J, the junction kept 8 bases outside the gene matches. Germline CDR1 and CDR2: MDHEN and SYDVKM. The CDR3 is made up of 15 amino acids. The CDR3 loop reads CASSPTGGRDTEAFF. The CDR3 bases are TGTGCCAGCAGTCCCACAGGGGGAAGGGACACTGAAGCTTTCTTT. The entire variable domain, with the rest obtained from reference TRBV28 and TRBJ1-1, is as follows: DVKVTQSSRYLVKRTGEKVFLECVQDMDHENMFWYRQDPGLGLRLIYFSYDVKMKEKGDIPEGYSVSREKKERFSLILESASTNQTSMYLCASSPTGGRDTEAFFGQGTRLTVV.

This clonotype occurred a few times. This sequence joins TRBV9 and TRBJ2-7; 7 bases are shared with TRBD2. The J segment lost 4 bases and the V segment lost 4 bases, leaving 11 bases of the junction unmatched. CDR3 length: 15 residues. Germline loops: CDR1 SGDLS, CDR2 YYNGEE. The CDR3 DNA sequence: TGTGCCAGCAGCCTACTAGGGACTACGGGGTACGAGCAGTACTTC. Its translation: CASSLLGTTGYEQYF.

This clonotype was observed at least ten times. The chain carries TRBV4-3 and TRBJ1-2; D not resolved. CDR1 and CDR2 (germline): LGHNA, YSLEER. V was trimmed by 1 base and J by 7 bases, leaving 13 bases between them. This CDR3 contains 14 residues. The CDR3 loop is CASSQGTMGGGYTF. DNA for the CDR3: TGCGCCAGCAGCCAAGGCACGATGGGAGGTGGCTACACCTTC.

CDR3: CASRLDRGESAGYTF. CDR3 nucleotides: TGCGCCAGCAGGCTGGACAGGGGCGAGTCGGCTGGCTACACCTTC. The chain carries TRBV5-1 and TRBJ1-2; TRBD1 aligns across 9 bases. This CDR3 contains 15 residues. Germline CDR1 is SGHRS and CDR2 is YFSETQ. Trimming at V came to 5 bases and at J to 7 bases, leaving 12 bases not matched to a gene.

This clonotype has more than one count but fewer than ten. V is TRBV4-1 and J is TRBJ1-1, with TRBD1 as a possible D gene (6 bases). This CDR3 has 13 amino acids. V shed 4 bases and J shed 6 bases, with 12 bases lying between them. The germline V gene has CDR1 MGHRA and CDR2 YSYEKL. CDR3 residues: CASSPTGYPEAFF. The CDR3 DNA reads TGCGCCAGCAGCCCGACAGGCTACCCTGAAGCTTTCTTT.

This clonotype was seen many times. The chain is built from TRBV7-9 and TRBJ2-1; D gene uncertain. Germline V lookup: CDR1 SEHNR, CDR2 FQNEAQ (reference sequence). CDR3 size: 13 residues. V lost 5 bases and J lost 10, with 15 bases in between. The CDR3, as DNA: TGTGCCAGCAGCGCACTGATGCTGCGCGAGCAGTTCTTC. As protein: CASSALMLREQFF.

This clonotype was seen a few times. This sequence joins TRBV29-1 and TRBJ1-4; weak D call: TRBD1 (6 bases). Trimming took 7 bases from V and 3 from J, leaving 12 bases between them. Germline V gives CDR1 SQVTM, CDR2 ANQGSEA. The CDR3 sequence is 13 residues long. The CDR3 sequence is CSAGTSPNEKLFF. CDR3 nucleotide sequence: TGCAGCGCTGGGACATCCCCTAATGAAAAACTGTTTTTT.

The rearrangement joins TRBV9 to TRBJ2-1; 8 positions agree with TRBD2. This CDR3 has 15 residues. J lost 10 bases, V lost 5 bases, and 14 bases had no gene match. The germline V gene encodes CDR1 SGDLS and CDR2 YYNGEE. Here the CDR3 reads CASRPVSRGEGEQFF. CDR3 coding DNA: TGTGCCAGCAGACCAGTCTCGCGGGGGGAGGGAGAGCAGTTCTTC.

In this sample, this clonotype turned up a few times. The rearrangement links TRBV13 to TRBJ1-2; 10 bases line up with TRBD1. Trimming took 5 bases from V and 8 from J; bases not matched to a gene: 8. The germline V gene encodes CDR1 PRHDT and CDR2 FYEKMQ (reference sequence). CDR3 length: 14 amino acids. The CDR3 loop is CASSPGTGEGGYTF. The CDR3 region has the DNA TGTGCCAGCAGCCCAGGGACAGGGGAAGGCGGCTACACCTTC. The variable domain in full, completed from reference TRBV13 and TRBJ1-2, reads AAGVIQSPRHLIKEKRETATLKCYPIPRHDTVYWYQQGPGQDPQFLISFYEKMQSDKGSIPDRFSAQQFSDYHSELNMSSLELGDSALYFCASSPGTGEGGYTFGSGTRLTVV.

The rearrangement links TRBV12-3 or TRBV12-4 to TRBJ1-2; D is undetermined. V was cut by 3 bases and J by 3 bases, with 11 bases left in between. The CDR3 is 14 residues long. Written as DNA, the CDR3 is TGTGCCAGCAGTTTGTGGCAGACGGACTATGGCTACACCTTC. Amino acid sequence: CASSLWQTDYGYTF.

This clonotype was picked up many times. The CDR3 loop reads CASSLTGISYYGYTF. Written as DNA, the CDR3 is TGTGCCAGCAGCTTAACAGGGATTAGTTACTATGGCTACACCTTC. This chain joins TRBV7-2 and TRBJ1-2; possibly TRBD1 for D (6 bases). The germline V gene encodes CDR1 SGHTA and CDR2 FQGNSA. The CDR3 has 15 residues. V was shortened by 2 bases and J by 3 bases, with 13 bases between the two germline ends. The full variable domain, in which reference TRBV7-2 and TRBJ1-2 provide the parts outside the CDR3, is GAGVSQSPSNKVTEKGKDVELRCDPISGHTALYWYRQSLGQGLEFLIYFQGNSAPDKSGLPSDRFSAERTGGSVSTLTIQRTQQEDSAVYLCASSLTGISYYGYTFGSGTRLTVV.

This clonotype was recorded many times. The V and J genes are TRBV28 and TRBJ1-2, with a possible D match to TRBD1 (5 bases). This CDR3 has 14 residues. Germline V gene sequence: CDR1 MDHEN, CDR2 SYDVKM. The V end lost 8 bases, the J end lost 7 bases, and 20 bases lay between the germline ends. The CDR3 DNA reads as TGTGCCAGCGTCGTATCGATGCAGGGATCTGGCTACACCTTC. The encoded protein is CASVVSMQGSGYTF.

This clonotype was recorded many times. V is TRBV15 and J is TRBJ1-2; the D gene is possibly TRBD1 (6 bases). Germline CDR1 LNHNV, CDR2 YYDKDF (reference sequence). The CDR3 consists of 15 residues. The ends were cut back, 0 bases at V and 4 bases at J, with 12 bases in the middle. This chain's CDR3 is CATSRDPGVGYGYTF. In nucleotides, the CDR3 is TGTGCCACCAGCAGAGACCCAGGGGTCGGCTATGGCTACACCTTC.

The chain carries TRBV19 and TRBJ2-5; D unclear. This CDR3 has 13 amino acids. In germline, CDR1 is LNHDA, CDR2 SQIVND (reference sequence). The V end was cut by 3 bases, the J end by 5 bases, with 10 bases between. CDR3: CASSIQLGETQYF. The CDR3 region has the DNA TGTGCCAGTAGTATTCAGCTTGGCGAGACCCAGTACTTC.

The rearrangement joins TRBV9 to TRBJ2-2; D is perhaps TRBD2 (6 bases). V gave up 3 bases and J gave up 5 bases, with 20 bases separating them. Germline CDR1 is SGDLS and CDR2 is YYNGEE. The length of the CDR3 is 17 residues. The CDR3 is CASSALTSMGTTGELFF. CDR3 coding DNA: TGTGCCAGCAGCGCCCTGACTAGTATGGGGACTACCGGGGAGCTGTTTTTT.

The rearrangement links TRBV7-3 to TRBJ2-5; D is tentatively TRBD1 or TRBD2 (5 bases each). V gave up 5 bases and J gave up 5 bases, with 12 bases separating them. Per germline, CDR1 SGHTA and CDR2 FQGTGA. The CDR3 is made up of 13 amino acids. DNA for the CDR3: TGTGCCAGCAGCGGGGGATGGGGTGAGACCCAGTACTTC. It codes for CASSGGWGETQYF.

This clonotype was recorded at least ten times. This chain links TRBV11-3 with TRBJ2-2; D is possibly TRBD2 (6 bases). V dropped 1 base and J dropped 5 bases, with 14 bases sitting between them. The germline V gene has CDR1 SGHNT and CDR2 YENEEA. This CDR3 spans 16 amino acids. Written as DNA, the CDR3 is TGTGCCAGCAGCTTAGTTTCGGGGGATGGTACCGGGGAGCTGTTTTTT. It codes for CASSLVSGDGTGELFF.

This clonotype was seen at least ten times. The chain is built from TRBV5-1 and TRBJ2-3, with 9 bases that match TRBD1. The CDR3 spans 12 residues. Germline V CDR1 and CDR2: SGHRS, YFSETQ. The V and J ends lost 7 bases and 9 bases, in that order; junction bases with no gene match: 6. CDR3 nucleotides: TGCGCCAGCGGCCGGACAGGGGAAACGCAGTATTTT. This codes for CASGRTGETQYF.

This clonotype turned up a few times. This rearrangement joins TRBV5-1 to TRBJ1-4, with no clear D. This CDR3 is built from 15 residues. V gave up 0 bases and J gave up 7 bases, with 13 bases separating them. The germline gives CDR1 SGHRS, CDR2 YFSETQ. The CDR3 DNA reads as TGCGCCAGCAGCTTGGATGGCTCTAGATCTGAAAAACTGTTTTTT. It translates to CASSLDGSRSEKLFF.

The chain joins TRBV30 to TRBJ2-2; 10 nucleotides match TRBD2. The CDR3 has 14 residues. CDR1 and CDR2 from the germline V gene are GTSNPN and SVGIG (reference sequence). With V trimmed by 8 bases and J by 2 bases, 5 bases remained unmatched. Here the CDR3 reads CAGRTSGNTGELFF. The DNA of the CDR3 is TGTGCCGGCCGGACTAGCGGTAACACCGGGGAGCTGTTTTTT.